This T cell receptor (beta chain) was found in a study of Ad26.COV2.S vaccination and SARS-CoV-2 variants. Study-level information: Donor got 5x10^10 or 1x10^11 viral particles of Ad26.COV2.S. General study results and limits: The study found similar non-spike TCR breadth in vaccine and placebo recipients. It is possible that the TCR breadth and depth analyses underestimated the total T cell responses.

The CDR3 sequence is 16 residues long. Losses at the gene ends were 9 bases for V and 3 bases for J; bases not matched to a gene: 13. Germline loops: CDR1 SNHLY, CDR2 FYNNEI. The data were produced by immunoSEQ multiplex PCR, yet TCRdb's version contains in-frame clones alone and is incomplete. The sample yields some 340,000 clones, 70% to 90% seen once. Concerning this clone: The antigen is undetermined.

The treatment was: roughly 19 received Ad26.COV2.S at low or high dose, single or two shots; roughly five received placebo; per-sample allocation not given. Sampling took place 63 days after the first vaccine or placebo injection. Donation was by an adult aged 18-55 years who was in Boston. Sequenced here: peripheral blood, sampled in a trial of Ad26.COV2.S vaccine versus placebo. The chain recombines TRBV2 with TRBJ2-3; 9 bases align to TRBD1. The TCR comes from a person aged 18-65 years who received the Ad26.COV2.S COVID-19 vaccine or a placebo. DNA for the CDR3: TGTGCCAGGTCGAAACCAGGACAGGGGCTTACAGATACGCAGTATTTT. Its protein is CARSKPGQGLTDTQYF.